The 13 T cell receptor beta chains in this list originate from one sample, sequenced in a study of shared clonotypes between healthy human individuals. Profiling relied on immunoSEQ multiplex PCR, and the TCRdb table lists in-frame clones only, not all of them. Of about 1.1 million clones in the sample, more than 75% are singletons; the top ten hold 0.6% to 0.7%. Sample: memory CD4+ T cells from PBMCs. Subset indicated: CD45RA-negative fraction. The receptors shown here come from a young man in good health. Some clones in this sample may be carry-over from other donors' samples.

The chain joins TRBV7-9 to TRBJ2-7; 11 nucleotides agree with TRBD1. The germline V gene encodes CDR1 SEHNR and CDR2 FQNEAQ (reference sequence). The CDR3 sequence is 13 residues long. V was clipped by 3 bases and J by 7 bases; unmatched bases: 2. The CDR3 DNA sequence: TGTGCCAGCAGCTTGGACAGGGGGCTTGAGCAGTACTTC. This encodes CASSLDRGLEQYF.

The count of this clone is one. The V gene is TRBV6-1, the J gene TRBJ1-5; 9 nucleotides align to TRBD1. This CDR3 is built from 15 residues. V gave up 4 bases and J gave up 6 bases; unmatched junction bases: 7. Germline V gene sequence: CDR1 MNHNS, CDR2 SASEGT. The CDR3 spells CASSAGQGYAQPQHF. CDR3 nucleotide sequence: TGTGCCAGCAGTGCCGGACAGGGGTACGCTCAGCCCCAGCATTTT.

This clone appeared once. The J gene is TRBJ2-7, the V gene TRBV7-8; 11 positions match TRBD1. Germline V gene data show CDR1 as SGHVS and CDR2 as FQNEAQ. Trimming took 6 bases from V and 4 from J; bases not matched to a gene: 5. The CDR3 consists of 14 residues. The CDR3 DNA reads TGTGCCAGCAGACTTGGGACAGGGGGGTACGAGCAGTACTTC. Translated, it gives CASRLGTGGYEQYF.

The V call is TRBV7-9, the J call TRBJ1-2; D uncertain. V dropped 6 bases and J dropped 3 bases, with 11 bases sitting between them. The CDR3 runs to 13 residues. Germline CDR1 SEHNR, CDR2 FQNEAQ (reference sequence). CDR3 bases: TGTGCCAGCAGTCGCGACGGACACTATGGCTACACCTTC. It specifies CASSRDGHYGYTF.

Written as DNA, the CDR3 is TGCGCCAGCAGCCGGAACAGGGATCTGGAGACCCAGTACTTC. Protein sequence: CASSRNRDLETQYF. This sequence joins TRBV5-1 and TRBJ2-5, with D maybe TRBD1 (6 bases). Trimming removed 4 bases from V and 5 bases from J, with 15 bases in between. This CDR3 contains 14 residues. CDR1 is SGHRS and CDR2 is YFSETQ in the germline V gene. The whole variable domain, remainder taken from reference TRBV5-1 and TRBJ2-5, is KAGVTQTPRYLIKTRGQQVTLSCSPISGHRSVSWYQQTPGQGLQFLFEYFSETQRNKGNFPGRFSGRQFSNSRSEMNVSTLELGDSALYLCASSRNRDLETQYFGPGTRLLVL.

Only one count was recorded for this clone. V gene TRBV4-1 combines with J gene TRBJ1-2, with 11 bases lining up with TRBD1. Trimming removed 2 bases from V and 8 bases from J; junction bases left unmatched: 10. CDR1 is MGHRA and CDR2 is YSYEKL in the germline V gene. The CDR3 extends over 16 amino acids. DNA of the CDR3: TGCGCCAGCAGCCAACGTATAACGGACAGGGGGCAGGGCTACACCTTC. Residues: CASSQRITDRGQGYTF.

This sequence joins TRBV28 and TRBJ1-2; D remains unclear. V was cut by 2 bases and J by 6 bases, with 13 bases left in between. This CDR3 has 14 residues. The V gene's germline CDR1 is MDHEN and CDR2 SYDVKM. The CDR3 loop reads CASSLDTSGNGYTF. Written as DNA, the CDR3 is TGTGCCAGCAGTTTAGATACCTCTGGGAATGGCTACACCTTC.

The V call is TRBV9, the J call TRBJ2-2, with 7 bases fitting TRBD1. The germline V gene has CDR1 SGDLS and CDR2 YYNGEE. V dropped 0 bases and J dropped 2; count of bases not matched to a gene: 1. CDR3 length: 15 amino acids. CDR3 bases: TGTGCCAGCAGCGTAGGGGACAGCAACACCGGGGAGCTGTTTTTT. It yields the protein CASSVGDSNTGELFF.

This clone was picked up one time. Here the CDR3 reads CASSVVGDSSTDTQYF. The CDR3 region has the DNA TGTGCCAGCAGCGTAGTCGGGGACAGCAGCACAGATACGCAGTATTTT. The chain combines TRBV9 with TRBJ2-3, with 7 positions matching TRBD1. The CDR3 sequence is 16 residues long. Germline loops: CDR1 SGDLS, CDR2 YYNGEE. V shed 0 bases, J shed 0 bases, and the junction held 4 bases outside the gene matches.

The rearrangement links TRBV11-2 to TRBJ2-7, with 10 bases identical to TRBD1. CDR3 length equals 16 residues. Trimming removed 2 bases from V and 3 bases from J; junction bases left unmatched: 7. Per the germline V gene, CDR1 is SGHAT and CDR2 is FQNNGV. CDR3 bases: TGTGCCAGCAGCTTATCCCCGGGACAGGGGTACTACGAGCAGTACTTC. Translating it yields CASSLSPGQGYYEQYF.

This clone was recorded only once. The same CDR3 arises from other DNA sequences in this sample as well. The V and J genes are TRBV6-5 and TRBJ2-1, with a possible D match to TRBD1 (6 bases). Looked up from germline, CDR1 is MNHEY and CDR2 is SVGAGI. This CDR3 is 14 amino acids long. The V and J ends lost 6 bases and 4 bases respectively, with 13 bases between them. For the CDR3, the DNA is TGTGCCAGCAGATTGGCAGGGGCATACAATGAGCAGTTCTTC. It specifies CASRLAGAYNEQFF.

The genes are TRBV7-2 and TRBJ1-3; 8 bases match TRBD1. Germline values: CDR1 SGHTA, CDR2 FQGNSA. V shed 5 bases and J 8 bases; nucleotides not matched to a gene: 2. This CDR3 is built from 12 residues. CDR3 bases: TGTGCCAGCAGCCAGACAGGGGACACCATATATTTT. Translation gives CASSQTGDTIYF. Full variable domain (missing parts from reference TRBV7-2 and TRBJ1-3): GAGVSQSPSNKVTEKGKDVELRCDPISGHTALYWYRQSLGQGLEFLIYFQGNSAPDKSGLPSDRFSAERTGGSVSTLTIQRTQQEDSAVYLCASSQTGDTIYFGEGSWLTVV.

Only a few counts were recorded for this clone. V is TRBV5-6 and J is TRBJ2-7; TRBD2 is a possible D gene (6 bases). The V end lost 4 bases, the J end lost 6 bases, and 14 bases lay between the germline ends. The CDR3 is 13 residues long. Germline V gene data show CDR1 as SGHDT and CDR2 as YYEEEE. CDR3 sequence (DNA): TGTGCCAGCAGCCGGAGGGCCCGGTTCGAGCAGTACTTC. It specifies CASSRRARFEQYF. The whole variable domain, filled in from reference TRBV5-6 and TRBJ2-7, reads DAGVTQSPTHLIKTRGQQVTLRCSPKSGHDTVSWYQQALGQGPQFIFQYYEEEERQRGNFPDRFSGHQFPNYSSELNVNALLLGDSALYLCASSRRARFEQYFGPGTRLTVT.